The T cell receptor (beta chain) described here comes from a study of T-cell memory formation after mild COVID-19. Study-wide points: Contracting CD4+ clones were located mainly in CM and EM, and CD8+ clones in EMRA. Clones shrinking between day 15 and 85 showed a balanced CD4/CD8 split, and those that grew later tilted toward CD4+.

MiXCR, run by TCRdb on the 5' RACE reads, gives a single entry per CDR3 protein. The sample holds around 100,000 distinct CDR3 sequences; 22% are singletons and the top ten take roughly 37%. The CDR3 loop spans 14 amino acids. The V end lost 7 bases, the J end lost 0 bases, and 9 bases lay between the germline ends. As for this clonotype: As yet, its antigen is unknown.

Material for sequencing was PBMCs or a T cell subset sorted from them (not recorded which). The TCR comes from a man aged 18 to 35 who had mild COVID-19 (a few samples of this study predate the infection). Cell type and time point are not known. V is TRBV12-3 or TRBV12-4 and J is TRBJ2-2; tentative D call: TRBD1 (6 bases). The CDR3 DNA is TGTGCCAGCACCGGGACATCGAACACCGGGGAGCTGTTTTTT. Its protein product is CASTGTSNTGELFF.